A selection of T cell receptor beta chains follows, all from one sample in a study of T cells in Graves' hyperthyroidism and ophthalmopathy. Via MiXCR, TCRdb re-called the multiplex PCR reads, giving one row per CDR3 protein. The sample yields over 200,000 distinct CDR3 sequences, approximately 20% seen once. Sequenced material: blood. These receptors originate from a man aged 35 to 55 with Graves' hyperthyroidism. Both conserved end residues are part of each CDR3. D genes are given only for firm matches. Clone size is not always given. Where it is, it says once, few, many or a class for expanded clones.

clone_size: many
j_call: TRBJ1-3
v_call: TRBV7-2
d_call: .
cdr3_length: 16
cdr3_aa: CASSLAIPSSGNTIYF
cdr3_nt: TGTGCCAGCAGCTTAGCGATTCCTAGCTCTGGAAACACCATATATTTT

clone_size: many
j_call: TRBJ2-5
v_call: TRBV20-1
d_call: TRBD2
cdr3_length: 16
cdr3_aa: CSARRPGGGPMETQYF
cdr3_nt: TGCAGTGCTAGACGCCCGGGGGGGGGGCCAATGGAGACCCAGTACTTC

clone_size: .
j_call: TRBJ1-1
v_call: TRBV18
d_call: .
cdr3_length: 14
cdr3_aa: CAGSPGPASTEAFF
cdr3_nt: TGTGCCGGCTCACCAGGCCCGGCGAGCACTGAAGCTTTCTTT

clone_size: many
j_call: TRBJ1-1
v_call: TRBV7-2
d_call: TRBD1
cdr3_length: 14
cdr3_aa: CASSSAGTGVEAFF
cdr3_nt: TGTGCCAGCAGCTCGGCCGGGACAGGGGTTGAAGCTTTCTTT

clone_size: once
j_call: TRBJ1-5
v_call: TRBV30
d_call: .
cdr3_length: 17
cdr3_aa: CAWSVAARGRGNQPQHF
cdr3_nt: TGTGCCTGGAGTGTAGCGGCACGGGGACGGGGCAATCAGCCCCAGCATTTT

clone_size: few
j_call: TRBJ2-2
v_call: TRBV6-1
d_call: TRBD2
cdr3_length: 19
cdr3_aa: CASSRTGGLPFKNTGELFF
cdr3_nt: TGTGCCAGCAGTCGAACGGGGGGACTCCCTTTTAAGAACACCGGGGAGCTGTTTTTT

clone_size: .
j_call: TRBJ1-5
v_call: TRBV30
d_call: .
cdr3_length: 17
cdr3_aa: CAWSAAPTGLSNQPQHF
cdr3_nt: TGTGCCTGGAGTGCTGCCCCGACAGGATTAAGCAATCAGCCCCAGCATTTT

clone_size: .
j_call: TRBJ2-7
v_call: TRBV7-9
d_call: TRBD1
cdr3_length: 15
cdr3_aa: CASSPRTGETYEQYF
cdr3_nt: TGTGCCAGCAGCCCCAGGACAGGAGAGACCTACGAGCAGTACTTC

clone_size: .
j_call: TRBJ1-2
v_call: TRBV6-5
d_call: .
cdr3_length: 15
cdr3_aa: CASSYFGVDSYGYTF
cdr3_nt: TGTGCCAGCAGTTATTTCGGGGTGGATAGCTATGGCTACACCTTC

clone_size: many
j_call: TRBJ2-3
v_call: TRBV5-1
d_call: .
cdr3_length: 14
cdr3_aa: CASSRSDGGDTQYF
cdr3_nt: TGCGCCAGCAGCCGGTCCGATGGCGGGGATACGCAGTATTTT

clone_size: .
j_call: TRBJ2-2
v_call: TRBV29-1
d_call: TRBD2
cdr3_length: 13
cdr3_aa: CSVGLASTGELFF
cdr3_nt: TGCAGCGTTGGACTAGCGAGCACCGGGGAGCTGTTTTTT

clone_size: many
j_call: TRBJ1-1
v_call: TRBV6-1
d_call: .
cdr3_length: 13
cdr3_aa: CASRWGRNTEAFF
cdr3_nt: TGTGCCAGCCGATGGGGTAGGAACACTGAAGCTTTCTTT

clone_size: many
j_call: TRBJ2-1
v_call: TRBV20-1
d_call: TRBD2
cdr3_length: 14
cdr3_aa: CSASLAGGPGEQFF
cdr3_nt: TGCAGTGCTTCACTAGCGGGGGGGCCCGGTGAGCAGTTCTTC

clone_size: few
j_call: TRBJ2-7
v_call: TRBV28
d_call: .
cdr3_length: 12
cdr3_aa: CASKFWGSEQYF
cdr3_nt: TGTGCCAGCAAATTCTGGGGCTCCGAGCAGTACTTC

clone_size: many
j_call: TRBJ2-1
v_call: TRBV5-6
d_call: .
cdr3_length: 16
cdr3_aa: CASSSLDRPWGNEQFF
cdr3_nt: TGTGCCAGCAGCTCGCTCGACAGGCCCTGGGGCAATGAGCAGTTCTTC

clone_size: many
j_call: TRBJ2-7
v_call: TRBV7-2
d_call: .
cdr3_length: 17
cdr3_aa: CASSLDLSGALRYEQYF
cdr3_nt: TGTGCCAGCAGCTTAGACCTATCCGGGGCGCTGAGATACGAGCAGTACTTC

clone_size: many
j_call: TRBJ1-5
v_call: TRBV2
d_call: .
cdr3_length: 15
cdr3_aa: CASTAWEGGNQPQHF
cdr3_nt: TGTGCCAGCACTGCATGGGAGGGCGGCAATCAGCCCCAGCATTTT

clone_size: many
j_call: TRBJ1-1
v_call: TRBV6-1
d_call: .
cdr3_length: 14
cdr3_aa: CASRMLTVNTEAFF
cdr3_nt: TGTGCCAGCAGGATGCTGACGGTGAACACTGAAGCTTTCTTT

clone_size: many
j_call: TRBJ1-3
v_call: TRBV6-1
d_call: .
cdr3_length: 15
cdr3_aa: CASSEQGITGNTIYF
cdr3_nt: TGTGCCAGCAGTGAACAGGGTATAACTGGAAACACCATATATTTT

clone_size: few
j_call: TRBJ2-5
v_call: TRBV5-6
d_call: .
cdr3_length: 12
cdr3_aa: CASSRDIQTQYF
cdr3_nt: TGTGCCAGCAGCCGGGACATACAGACCCAGTACTTC

clone_size: .
j_call: TRBJ1-4
v_call: TRBV27
d_call: .
cdr3_length: 14
cdr3_aa: CASSTAPLREKLFF
cdr3_nt: TGTGCCAGCAGTACTGCTCCCCTTCGTGAAAAACTGTTTTTT

clone_size: many
j_call: TRBJ2-3
v_call: TRBV3-1
d_call: .
cdr3_length: 14
cdr3_aa: CASSYSVSTGTQYF
cdr3_nt: TGTGCCAGCAGTTACTCCGTCTCTACGGGGACGCAGTATTTT

clone_size: few
j_call: TRBJ2-5
v_call: TRBV5-1
d_call: .
cdr3_length: 14
cdr3_aa: CASSPGPNQETQYF
cdr3_nt: TGCGCCAGCAGCCCGGGTCCAAACCAAGAGACCCAGTACTTC

clone_size: .
j_call: TRBJ1-2
v_call: TRBV6-5
d_call: .
cdr3_length: 16
cdr3_aa: CASSYSIEGGLDGYTF
cdr3_nt: TGTGCCAGCAGTTACTCGATTGAGGGGGGCCTCGATGGCTACACCTTC

clone_size: many
j_call: TRBJ2-5
v_call: TRBV5-1
d_call: TRBD1
cdr3_length: 14
cdr3_aa: CASSTGQMQETQYF
cdr3_nt: TGCGCCAGCAGCACGGGACAGATGCAAGAGACCCAGTACTTC

clone_size: many
j_call: TRBJ2-1
v_call: TRBV20-1
d_call: TRBD2
cdr3_length: 15
cdr3_aa: CSAMRGDGGGDEQFF
cdr3_nt: TGCAGTGCTATGCGGGGGGACGGGGGGGGCGATGAGCAGTTCTTC

clone_size: few
j_call: TRBJ1-2
v_call: TRBV7-9
d_call: .
cdr3_length: 14
cdr3_aa: CASSVLDGNYGYTF
cdr3_nt: TGTGCCAGCAGCGTCCTGGACGGGAACTATGGCTACACCTTC

clone_size: many
j_call: TRBJ2-2
v_call: TRBV5-1
d_call: TRBD2
cdr3_length: 18
cdr3_aa: CASSLELAGGFFAGELFF
cdr3_nt: TGCGCCAGCAGCTTGGAGCTAGCGGGGGGATTCTTTGCCGGGGAGCTGTTTTTT

clone_size: many
j_call: TRBJ1-1
v_call: TRBV14
d_call: .
cdr3_length: 12
cdr3_aa: CASSHLGGIAFF
cdr3_nt: TGTGCCAGCAGCCACCTCGGGGGAATTGCTTTCTTT

clone_size: .
j_call: TRBJ1-6
v_call: TRBV6-1
d_call: TRBD1
cdr3_length: 16
cdr3_aa: CASRTLRGQGREPLHF
cdr3_nt: TGTGCCAGCAGAACACTCCGAGGACAGGGGAGGGAACCCCTCCACTTT

clone_size: many
j_call: TRBJ1-5
v_call: TRBV20-1
d_call: .
cdr3_length: 14
cdr3_aa: CSAIVRDGNQPQHF
cdr3_nt: TGCAGTGCTATCGTCAGGGATGGCAATCAGCCCCAGCATTTT

clone_size: .
j_call: TRBJ2-7
v_call: TRBV20-1
d_call: .
cdr3_length: 12
cdr3_aa: CSALRGSYEQYF
cdr3_nt: TGCAGTGCCCTCCGCGGTTCCTACGAGCAGTACTTC

clone_size: many
j_call: TRBJ2-7
v_call: TRBV28
d_call: TRBD1
cdr3_length: 14
cdr3_aa: CASRGGQGVYEQYF
cdr3_nt: TGTGCCAGCAGGGGGGGACAGGGGGTATACGAGCAGTACTTC

clone_size: .
j_call: TRBJ1-2
v_call: TRBV18
d_call: .
cdr3_length: 14
cdr3_aa: CASSPSEANYGYTF
cdr3_nt: TGTGCCAGCTCACCTAGCGAAGCTAACTATGGCTACACCTTC

clone_size: .
j_call: TRBJ1-6
v_call: TRBV25-1
d_call: .
cdr3_length: 16
cdr3_aa: CASSASRSSYNSPLHF
cdr3_nt: TGTGCCAGCAGTGCCAGTCGGAGCTCCTATAATTCACCCCTCCACTTT

clone_size: .
j_call: TRBJ2-3
v_call: TRBV4-3
d_call: .
cdr3_length: 16
cdr3_aa: CASSQWGIWSTDTQYF
cdr3_nt: TGCGCCAGCAGCCAATGGGGTATCTGGAGCACAGATACGCAGTATTTT

clone_size: many
j_call: TRBJ1-1
v_call: TRBV27
d_call: TRBD1
cdr3_length: 15
cdr3_aa: CASSFSRDSRPEAFF
cdr3_nt: TGTGCCAGCAGTTTTTCCAGGGACAGCCGCCCTGAAGCTTTCTTT

clone_size: many
j_call: TRBJ2-3
v_call: TRBV2
d_call: .
cdr3_length: 13
cdr3_aa: CASSLTGADTQYF
cdr3_nt: TGTGCCAGCAGTTTGACTGGTGCAGATACGCAGTATTTT

clone_size: many
j_call: TRBJ1-1
v_call: TRBV20-1
d_call: .
cdr3_length: 17
cdr3_aa: CSARDLFYGAKNTEAFF
cdr3_nt: TGCAGTGCTAGAGATCTCTTTTATGGGGCCAAGAACACTGAAGCTTTCTTT

clone_size: many
j_call: TRBJ2-5
v_call: TRBV7-9
d_call: .
cdr3_length: 14
cdr3_aa: CAIRAQGGSETQYF
cdr3_nt: TGTGCCATCAGAGCGCAGGGGGGTTCAGAGACCCAGTACTTC

clone_size: few
j_call: TRBJ1-1
v_call: TRBV12-3/TRBV12-4
d_call: TRBD1
cdr3_length: 14
cdr3_aa: CASRQDRPHTEAFF
cdr3_nt: TGTGCCAGCAGACAGGACAGGCCGCACACTGAAGCTTTCTTT

clone_size: many
j_call: TRBJ2-1
v_call: TRBV7-9
d_call: .
cdr3_length: 17
cdr3_aa: CASSPSSRGTNYNEQFF
cdr3_nt: TGTGCCAGCAGCCCCTCGAGTCGGGGGACAAACTACAATGAGCAGTTCTTC

clone_size: .
j_call: TRBJ2-7
v_call: TRBV20-1
d_call: .
cdr3_length: 14
cdr3_aa: CSAREDSSYVGQYF
cdr3_nt: TGCAGTGCTAGAGAGGACTCCTCTTACGTAGGGCAGTACTTC

clone_size: .
j_call: TRBJ2-7
v_call: TRBV28
d_call: .
cdr3_length: 10
cdr3_aa: CARILYEQYF
cdr3_nt: TGTGCCAGAATCTTGTACGAGCAGTACTTC

clone_size: many
j_call: TRBJ1-1
v_call: TRBV5-1
d_call: TRBD1
cdr3_length: 16
cdr3_aa: CASSPGTGFGWTEAFF
cdr3_nt: TGCGCCAGCAGCCCCGGGACAGGGTTCGGGTGGACTGAAGCTTTCTTT

clone_size: many
j_call: TRBJ1-2
v_call: TRBV7-9
d_call: .
cdr3_length: 16
cdr3_aa: CASRANGADRMSSYTF
cdr3_nt: TGTGCCAGCAGGGCCAACGGGGCAGATCGTATGTCGAGCTACACCTTC

clone_size: many
j_call: TRBJ2-7
v_call: TRBV20-1
d_call: .
cdr3_length: 12
cdr3_aa: CSASYRENEQYF
cdr3_nt: TGCAGTGCTAGTTACAGGGAGAACGAGCAGTACTTC

clone_size: .
j_call: TRBJ2-7
v_call: TRBV14
d_call: TRBD2
cdr3_length: 15
cdr3_aa: CASSPTSGGRSEQYF
cdr3_nt: TGTGCCAGCAGCCCGACTAGCGGGGGGAGAAGCGAGCAGTACTTC

clone_size: many
j_call: TRBJ2-3
v_call: TRBV24-1
d_call: .
cdr3_length: 16
cdr3_aa: CATSDLGHHSTDTQYF
cdr3_nt: TGTGCCACCAGTGATTTGGGCCATCATAGCACAGATACGCAGTATTTT

clone_size: .
j_call: TRBJ1-1
v_call: TRBV7-9
d_call: TRBD1
cdr3_length: 12
cdr3_aa: CASSSGGSQAFF
cdr3_nt: TGTGCCAGCAGCTCAGGGGGCAGTCAAGCTTTCTTT

clone_size: many
j_call: TRBJ2-5
v_call: TRBV28
d_call: .
cdr3_length: 15
cdr3_aa: CASSLTGAQQETQYF
cdr3_nt: TGTGCCAGCAGTTTAACGGGGGCCCAGCAAGAGACCCAGTACTTC

clone_size: .
j_call: TRBJ2-1
v_call: TRBV15
d_call: .
cdr3_length: 16
cdr3_aa: CATSREVVGSYNEQFF
cdr3_nt: TGTGCCACCAGCAGAGAAGTGGTTGGATCCTACAATGAGCAGTTCTTC

clone_size: many
j_call: TRBJ2-1
v_call: TRBV27
d_call: .
cdr3_length: 15
cdr3_aa: CASGPGRMNFNEQFF
cdr3_nt: TGTGCCAGCGGACCGGGACGTATGAACTTTAATGAGCAGTTCTTC

clone_size: few
j_call: TRBJ2-2
v_call: TRBV7-3
d_call: .
cdr3_length: 14
cdr3_aa: CASSLQGHTGELFF
cdr3_nt: TGTGCCAGCAGCTTACAGGGCCACACCGGGGAGCTGTTTTTT

clone_size: many
j_call: TRBJ2-3
v_call: TRBV7-3
d_call: TRBD2
cdr3_length: 16
cdr3_aa: CASSPNSGARGDTQYF
cdr3_nt: TGTGCCAGCAGCCCAAATAGCGGGGCCAGAGGGGATACGCAGTATTTT

clone_size: .
j_call: TRBJ1-3
v_call: TRBV10-2
d_call: .
cdr3_length: 14
cdr3_aa: CASSARDSGNTIYF
cdr3_nt: TGCGCCAGCAGTGCGAGGGACTCTGGAAACACCATATATTTT

clone_size: many
j_call: TRBJ1-1
v_call: TRBV3-1
d_call: .
cdr3_length: 14
cdr3_aa: CASSQSGGGTEAFF
cdr3_nt: TGTGCCAGCAGCCAATCCGGGGGCGGCACTGAAGCTTTCTTT

clone_size: .
j_call: TRBJ2-3
v_call: TRBV6-2/TRBV6-3
d_call: .
cdr3_length: 16
cdr3_aa: CASTQGDRARTDTQYF
cdr3_nt: TGTGCCAGCACCCAAGGTGACCGAGCCCGCACAGATACGCAGTATTTT

clone_size: many
j_call: TRBJ2-3
v_call: TRBV7-2
d_call: .
cdr3_length: 14
cdr3_aa: CASSTTTSTDTQYF
cdr3_nt: TGTGCCAGCAGCACGACTACTAGCACAGATACGCAGTATTTT

clone_size: few
j_call: TRBJ1-2
v_call: TRBV15
d_call: .
cdr3_length: 13
cdr3_aa: CATSRTPTGGYTF
cdr3_nt: TGTGCCACCAGCAGAACGCCTACAGGTGGCTACACCTTC